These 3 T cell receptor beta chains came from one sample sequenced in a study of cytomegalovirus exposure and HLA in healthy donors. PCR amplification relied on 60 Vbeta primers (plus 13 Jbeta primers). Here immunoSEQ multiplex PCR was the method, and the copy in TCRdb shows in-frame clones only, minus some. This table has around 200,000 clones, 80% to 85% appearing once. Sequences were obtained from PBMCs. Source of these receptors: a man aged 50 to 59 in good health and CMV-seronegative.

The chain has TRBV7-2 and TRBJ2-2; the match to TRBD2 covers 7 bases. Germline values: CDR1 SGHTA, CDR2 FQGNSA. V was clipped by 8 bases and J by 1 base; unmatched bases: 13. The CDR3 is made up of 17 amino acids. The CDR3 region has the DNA TGTGCCAGCGCACCTTACGTTTGGGGGGGGAACACCGGGGAGCTGTTTTTT. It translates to CASAPYVWGGNTGELFF.

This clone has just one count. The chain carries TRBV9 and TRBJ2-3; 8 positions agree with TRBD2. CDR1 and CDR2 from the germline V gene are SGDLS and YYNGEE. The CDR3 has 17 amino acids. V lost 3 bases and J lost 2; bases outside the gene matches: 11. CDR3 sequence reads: CASSGPWGREDTDTQYF. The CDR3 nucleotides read TGTGCCAGCAGCGGCCCCTGGGGGCGGGAGGACACAGATACGCAGTATTTT.

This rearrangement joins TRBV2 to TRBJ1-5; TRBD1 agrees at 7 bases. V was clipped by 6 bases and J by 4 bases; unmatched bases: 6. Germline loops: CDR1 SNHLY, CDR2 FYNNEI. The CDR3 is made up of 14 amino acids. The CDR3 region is CASSQGELNQPQHF. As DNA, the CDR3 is TGTGCCAGCAGCCAGGGGGAACTAAATCAGCCCCAGCATTTT.